Shown below are 7 T cell receptor beta chains from a single sample sequenced in a study of blood T cell repertoires in COVID-19. Data came from immunoSEQ multiplex PCR; TCRdb stores just in-frame clones and leaves some out. The sample records 210,000 or so clones, 83% being singletons. Source material: PBMCs or T cells enriched from blood (not recorded which). These receptor sequences come from a woman aged 50 to 60 who had been exposed to COVID-19.

This chain joins TRBV5-1 and TRBJ2-7; 8 bases are a match to TRBD1. Germline CDR1 and CDR2: SGHRS and YFSETQ. With 0 bases clipped from V and 2 bases from J, the junction kept 1 base outside the gene matches. The CDR3 extends over 14 amino acids. For the CDR3, the DNA is TGCGCCAGCAGCTTGGGGACAGGGACCTACGAGCAGTACTTC. It translates to CASSLGTGTYEQYF.

CDR3 DNA: TGCAGCGTGGCGGACAGGGCGGGGTTGAACACTGAAGCTTTCTTT. This encodes CSVADRAGLNTEAFF. This chain links TRBV29-1 with TRBJ1-1; TRBD1 agrees at 8 bases. Losses at the gene ends were 6 bases for V and 0 bases for J; bases not matched to a gene: 9. The CDR3 has 15 residues. From germline, CDR1 is SQVTM and CDR2 ANQGSEA.

The rearrangement joins TRBV6-2 or TRBV6-3 to TRBJ1-5; weak D call: TRBD1 (6 bases). The V end lost 6 bases, the J end lost 6 bases, and 15 bases lay between the germline ends. Germline V lookup: CDR1 MNHEY, CDR2 SVGEGT. CDR3 size: 14 residues. CDR3 amino acids: CASSPLGTLQPQHF. For the CDR3, the DNA is TGTGCCAGCAGCCCCTTAGGGACACTTCAGCCCCAGCATTTT.

The V call is TRBV5-1, the J call TRBJ2-2, with D perhaps matching TRBD2 (5 bases). Germline loops: CDR1 SGHRS, CDR2 YFSETQ. Trimming removed 3 bases at V and 1 base at J, with 7 bases between. This CDR3 has 14 amino acids. The CDR3 DNA sequence: TGCGCCAGCAGCTCTACTAGGAACACCGGGGAGCTGTTTTTT. Translation gives CASSSTRNTGELFF.

The chain is built from TRBV5-1 and TRBJ2-3; 8 bases align to TRBD2. V lost 4 bases to trimming and J lost 3 bases; unmatched junction nucleotides: 4. The CDR3 contains 14 residues. CDR1 and CDR2 from the germline V gene are SGHRS and YFSETQ. The CDR3: CASSNGTRTDTQYF. CDR3 sequence (DNA): TGCGCCAGCAGCAACGGGACTAGAACAGATACGCAGTATTTT.

This clone was seen just once. The chain carries TRBV3-1 (or the pseudogene TRBV3-2) and TRBJ1-6; D remains ambiguous. V was clipped by 0 bases and J by 8 bases, with 14 bases between them. This CDR3 has 16 amino acids. In germline, CDR1 is LGHDT, CDR2 YNNKEL (reference sequence). CDR3 protein: CASSQDRKGGDSPLHF. The CDR3 nucleotides read TGTGCCAGCAGCCAAGACCGTAAGGGAGGCGATTCACCCCTCCACTTT.

The chain links TRBV6-5 to TRBJ2-7; 7 bases agree with TRBD1. Trimming at V came to 9 bases and at J to 5 bases, leaving 10 bases not matched to a gene. Germline values: CDR1 MNHEY, CDR2 SVGAGI. The length of the CDR3 is 13 residues. The CDR3 loop is CASLKGAFDEQYF. CDR3 DNA sequence: TGTGCCAGTCTCAAGGGGGCGTTCGACGAGCAGTACTTC.